This is a list of T cell receptor beta chains from one sample in a study of cytomegalovirus exposure and HLA in healthy donors. Produced via immunoSEQ multiplex PCR; TCRdb's table is partial and in-frame only. The profile covers 100,000 to 150,000 clones, with under 85% appearing a single time and roughly 4.2% taken by the ten largest. Material for sequencing was PBMCs. All receptors come from a male donor in good health and CMV-seropositive. CDR3s include the opening cysteine and the closing phenylalanine or tryptophan. A D gene is named only where the DNA matches it firmly. Size is omitted from some rows. Given values are once, few, many or a class for expanded clones.

D gene	J gene	V gene	clone size	CDR3 protein	CDR3 DNA
TRBD2	TRBJ2-3	TRBV30	-	CAWSVLRLAGGKTDTQYF	TGTGCCTGGAGTGTACTTAGACTAGCGGGGGGCAAGACAGATACGCAGTATTTT
TRBD2	TRBJ2-5	TRBV25-1	-	CASSDYGTSVLRGETQYF	TGTGCCAGCAGTGACTACGGGACTAGCGTCCTTCGGGGGGAGACCCAGTACTTC
-	TRBJ2-1	TRBV5-6	-	CATAARSYNEQFF	TGTGCCACCGCTGCGCGCTCCTACAATGAGCAGTTCTTC
TRBD2	TRBJ2-7	TRBV29-1	-	CSVRLAGGPEQYF	TGCAGCGTCAGACTAGCGGGAGGCCCCGAGCAGTACTTC
-	TRBJ1-2	TRBV7-9	-	CASSLGPGNYGYTF	TGTGCCAGCAGCTTAGGACCGGGAAACTATGGCTACACCTTC
-	TRBJ2-3	TRBV20-1	-	CSARSADTQYF	TGCAGTGCTAGATCTGCAGATACGCAGTATTTT
TRBD2	TRBJ2-2	TRBV5-6	-	CASSLAGFTGELFF	TGTGCCAGCAGCCTAGCGGGGTTCACCGGGGAGCTGTTTTTT
-	TRBJ1-2	TRBV6-5	-	CASSRGFYGYTF	TGTGCCAGCAGCAGGGGTTTCTATGGCTACACCTTC
-	TRBJ1-2	TRBV11-2	-	CASSLDRGRGYTF	TGTGCCAGCAGCTTAGACAGGGGTCGTGGCTACACCTTC
TRBD1	TRBJ2-7	TRBV7-9	few	CASSPLGTGAVTYEQYF	TGTGCCAGCAGCCCCCTAGGGACAGGCGCCGTTACCTACGAGCAGTACTTC
TRBD1	TRBJ2-2	TRBV5-4	-	CASSFQGVVVRELFF	TGTGCCAGCAGCTTCCAGGGGGTCGTTGTTAGGGAGCTGTTTTTT
TRBD1	TRBJ1-6	TRBV7-9	-	CASSLPGTGNNSPLHF	TGTGCCAGCAGCCTCCCCGGGACAGGGAACAATTCACCCCTCCACTTT
-	TRBJ1-2	TRBV6-6	-	CASREVYGYTF	TGTGCCAGTAGAGAGGTCTATGGCTACACCTTC
TRBD2	TRBJ2-3	TRBV29-1	once	CSVVSSGLTDTQYF	TGCAGCGTTGTTTCTAGCGGACTCACAGATACGCAGTATTTT
TRBD1	TRBJ2-7	TRBV6-4	-	CASSAGTGYEQYF	TGTGCCAGCAGCGCCGGGACAGGGTACGAGCAGTACTTC
-	TRBJ1-1	TRBV5-1	-	CASSPAREVTEAFF	TGCGCCAGCAGCCCGGCCAGGGAGGTTACTGAAGCTTTCTTT
-	TRBJ1-3	TRBV5-4	-	CASSLFPGTSSSGNTIYF	TGTGCCAGCAGCTTGTTCCCAGGAACCTCCAGCTCTGGAAACACCATATATTTT
-	TRBJ1-4	TRBV25-1	-	CASSYGRGNARTNEKLFF	TGTGCCAGCTCATACGGCCGGGGGAATGCCCGAACTAATGAAAAACTGTTTTTT
TRBD2	TRBJ2-3	TRBV9	-	CASSPPLAANTDTQYF	TGTGCCAGCAGCCCCCCTCTAGCGGCCAACACAGATACGCAGTATTTT
-	TRBJ2-5	TRBV4-1	-	CASSQGHQIQETQYF	TGCGCCAGCAGCCAAGGACACCAAATCCAAGAGACCCAGTACTTC
TRBD2	TRBJ2-7	TRBV27	-	CASSNRGDYEQYF	TGTGCCAGCTCCAACCGGGGGGACTACGAGCAGTACTTC
TRBD1	TRBJ2-2	TRBV5-6	-	CASSLVQGVAGELFF	TGTGCCAGCAGCTTGGTGCAGGGGGTTGCCGGGGAGCTGTTTTTT
-	TRBJ1-1	TRBV5-1	once	CASSLGSGAMNTEAFF	TGCGCCAGCAGCTTGGGGTCAGGTGCCATGAACACTGAAGCTTTCTTT
-	TRBJ1-5	TRBV18	-	CASSPPSGFGQPQHF	TGTGCCAGCTCACCACCGTCAGGGTTTGGTCAGCCCCAGCATTTT
TRBD1	TRBJ2-5	TRBV2	-	CASSRDRLGEQYF	TGTGCCAGCAGTCGGGACAGATTGGGAGAGCAGTACTTC
TRBD1	TRBJ1-2	TRBV5-4	few	CASSLTRGLGYGYTF	TGTGCCAGCAGCTTGACAAGGGGGCTCGGCTATGGCTACACCTTC
-	TRBJ2-5	TRBV7-7	-	CASSSVQGPQETQYF	TGTGCCAGCAGCTCCGTGCAGGGTCCCCAAGAGACCCAGTACTTC
-	TRBJ1-1	TRBV10-3	-	CAISTGTEAFF	TGTGCCATCAGCACCGGGACAGAAGCTTTCTTT
-	TRBJ2-1	TRBV6-7	-	CASSYSGGQLYEQFF	TGTGCCAGCAGTTACTCGGGGGGACAGTTGTATGAGCAGTTCTTC
TRBD2	TRBJ2-5	TRBV7-6	-	CASTDGGAGETQYF	TGTGCCAGCACCGACGGGGGGGCTGGAGAGACCCAGTACTTC
TRBD2	TRBJ2-3	TRBV28	-	CASSWVAGETDTQYF	TGTGCCAGCAGTTGGGTAGCGGGAGAAACAGATACGCAGTATTTT
TRBD1	TRBJ2-1	TRBV7-8	-	CASSAGTGARNEQFF	TGTGCCAGCAGCGCCGGGACAGGGGCTCGGAATGAGCAGTTCTTC
TRBD1	TRBJ2-7	TRBV5-1	-	CASSLAPGQGIYEQYF	TGCGCCAGCAGCTTGGCTCCGGGACAGGGAATCTACGAGCAGTACTTC
-	TRBJ2-6	TRBV19	-	CASSAWTVISGANGLTF	TGTGCCAGTAGTGCATGGACAGTTATCTCTGGGGCCAACGGCCTGACTTTC
TRBD1	TRBJ2-3	TRBV7-9	once	CASSFGTGVSTDTQYF	TGTGCCAGCAGCTTTGGGACAGGGGTTAGCACAGATACGCAGTATTTT